The 2 T cell receptor beta chains given below trace back to one sample, sequenced in a study of blood T cell repertoires in COVID-19. Profiled with immunoSEQ multiplex PCR; TCRdb holds only in-frame clones, not every one. The sample consists of tens of thousands of clones, around 87% of them appearing once. The sequenced material came from peripheral blood. All receptors come from a woman over 75 with active or convalescent COVID-19.

This clone was picked up one time. The rearrangement links TRBV27 to TRBJ1-2, with a weak D call TRBD1 (5 bases). Trimming cost V 3 bases and J 3 bases, with 14 bases left between them. The CDR3 runs 15 residues. The germline V gene has CDR1 MNHEY and CDR2 SMNVEV (reference sequence). The CDR3 is CASSFGTSRDYGYTF. The CDR3 DNA is TGTGCCAGCAGTTTCGGGACTTCGCGAGACTATGGCTACACCTTC.

This clone was counted between two and nine times. This chain joins TRBV28 and TRBJ2-7; D is perhaps TRBD2 (5 bases). The length of the CDR3 is 15 residues. Trimming took off 1 base at V and 3 bases at J, with 13 bases between the two ends. From germline, CDR1 is MDHEN and CDR2 SYDVKM. The CDR3 protein is CASSLSGTADYEQYF. CDR3 coding DNA: TGTGCCAGCAGTTTATCAGGCACAGCGGACTACGAGCAGTACTTC.